The 10 T cell receptor beta chains below all came from one sample that was sequenced in a study of cytomegalovirus exposure and HLA in healthy donors. A multiplex PCR was run with 60 Vbeta primers and 13 Jbeta primers. TCRdb keeps only in-frame clones here, not all; method: immunoSEQ multiplex PCR. This table has roughly 100,000 clones, roughly three quarters appearing once. The sequencing sample was made of PBMCs. Receptor source: a woman aged 18-35 years in good health and CMV-seropositive.

CDR3 nucleotide sequence: TGCGCCAGCAGCCAACCCCGGGACAGGGCCTACGAGCAGTACTTC. It encodes CASSQPRDRAYEQYF. J is TRBJ2-7 and V is TRBV4-1; 9 positions match TRBD1. The CDR3 covers 15 residues. With V trimmed by 2 bases and J by 2 bases, 4 bases remained unmatched. Germline V gives CDR1 MGHRA, CDR2 YSYEKL.

The chain couples TRBV13 to TRBJ2-2, with 7 bases aligning to TRBD1. This CDR3 region has 18 residues. The germline V gene encodes CDR1 PRHDT and CDR2 FYEKMQ (reference sequence). J gave up 3 bases and V 4 bases, and 14 bases lay outside the gene matches. CDR3: CASSSRDSPNIYTGELFF. The CDR3 nucleotides read TGTGCCAGCAGCTCCCGGGACAGTCCTAACATTTACACCGGGGAGCTGTTTTTT.

The chain couples TRBV30 to TRBJ2-1, with TRBD2 matching over 14 bases. J was trimmed by 1 base and V by 2 bases; bases with no gene match: 13. Germline loops: CDR1 GTSNPN, CDR2 SVGIG (reference sequence). The CDR3 totals 20 residues. Here the CDR3 DNA reads TGTGCCTGGAGTTCAAAACCGGGACTAGCGGGAGAAGGTTCCTACAATGAGCAGTTCTTC. Protein sequence: CAWSSKPGLAGEGSYNEQFF.

V and J are TRBV5-6 and TRBJ1-1; 7 bases fit TRBD1. The length of the CDR3 is 15 residues. Per germline, CDR1 SGHDT and CDR2 YYEEEE. V lost 4 bases to trimming and J lost 2 bases; unmatched junction nucleotides: 8. DNA for the CDR3: TGTGCCAGCAGCACGGGCGACAGGGCTAACACTGAAGCTTTCTTT. Encoded protein: CASSTGDRANTEAFF.

The chain uses TRBV5-1 and TRBJ2-1, with TRBD2 identical over 8 bases. V was pared by 4 bases and J by 4 bases, with 4 bases of the junction left unmatched. The CDR3 extends over 14 amino acids. CDR1 and CDR2 (germline): SGHRS, YFSETQ. The CDR3 is CASSLLAEYNEQFF. The CDR3 DNA reads TGCGCCAGCAGCCTACTAGCGGAATACAATGAGCAGTTCTTC.

V gene TRBV6-5 combines with J gene TRBJ2-7; possibly TRBD2 for D (5 bases). This CDR3 contains 15 residues. Germline-derived CDR1 and CDR2 are MNHEY and SVGAGI. Between the trimmed V and J ends, which lost 2 bases and 6 bases, there was a span of 17 bases. The CDR3 region has the DNA TGTGCCAGCAGTTACGTCGTCCGGGGTTCGAGCGAGCAGTACTTC. Protein: CASSYVVRGSSEQYF.

Only a few counts were recorded for this clone. The chain has TRBV5-1 and TRBJ1-1; no clear D gene. Between the trimmed V and J ends, which lost 5 bases and 2 bases, there was a span of 34 bases. The CDR3 totals 21 residues. Germline CDR1 reads SGHRS; CDR2 reads YFSETQ. CDR3 in amino acids: CASSYPNQGELQREFNTEAFF. The CDR3 nucleotides are TGCGCCAGCAGTTACCCCAATCAAGGCGAACTCCAGAGGGAGTTCAACACTGAAGCTTTCTTT.

This clone was counted between two and nine times. Distinct nucleotide sequences in the sample also encode this CDR3. The rearrangement joins TRBV6-5 to TRBJ1-1; 7 bases fit TRBD1. The CDR3 is 14 amino acids. Trimming cost V 6 bases and J 3 bases; bases outside gene matches: 7. The germline gives CDR1 MNHEY, CDR2 SVGAGI. In DNA, the CDR3 is TGTGCCAGCAGCCGACAGGGACGGGACACTGAAGCTTTCTTT. This encodes CASSRQGRDTEAFF.

This clone was seen once. The chain uses TRBV30 and TRBJ1-5; 7 positions agree with TRBD1. Germline trimming cut 2 bases from V and 4 bases from J; bases unmatched to any gene: 8. The CDR3 length is 15 residues. Germline values: CDR1 GTSNPN, CDR2 SVGIG (reference sequence). CDR3 DNA sequence: TGTGCCTGGAGTAGACCTGACAGGGAAAATCAGCCCCAGCATTTT. Translated, it gives CAWSRPDRENQPQHF.

The V call is TRBV7-8, the J call TRBJ1-5, with unresolved D. This CDR3 is built from 15 residues. V was cut by 1 base and J by 1 base, with 8 bases left in between. Germline V gene data show CDR1 as SGHVS and CDR2 as FQNEAQ. CDR3 DNA sequence: TGTGCCAGCAGCTTAGGCGACTTCAGCAATCAGCCCCAGCATTTT. It specifies CASSLGDFSNQPQHF.